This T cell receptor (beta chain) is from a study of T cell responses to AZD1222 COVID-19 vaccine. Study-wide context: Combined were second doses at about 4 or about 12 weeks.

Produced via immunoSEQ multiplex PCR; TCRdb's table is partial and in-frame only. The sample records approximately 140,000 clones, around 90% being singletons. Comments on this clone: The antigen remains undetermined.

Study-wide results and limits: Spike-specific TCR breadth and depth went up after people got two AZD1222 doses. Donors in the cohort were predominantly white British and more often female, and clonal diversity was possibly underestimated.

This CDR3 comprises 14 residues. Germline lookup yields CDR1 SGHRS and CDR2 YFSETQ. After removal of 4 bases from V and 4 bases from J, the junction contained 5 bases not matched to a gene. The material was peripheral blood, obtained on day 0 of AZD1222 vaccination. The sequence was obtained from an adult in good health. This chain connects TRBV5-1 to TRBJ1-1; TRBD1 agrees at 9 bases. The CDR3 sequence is CASSTPTGGTEAFF. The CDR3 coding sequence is TGCGCCAGCAGCACCCCGACAGGGGGCACTGAAGCTTTCTTT.